This T cell receptor (beta chain) was sequenced in a study of blood T cell repertoires in COVID-19. Study context: Researchers got acute and convalescent COVID-19 samples from the United States, Italy and Spain. The analysed material was cDNA or gDNA that came from T cells, B-cell-depleted T cells, or PBMCs.

Authors' processing steps: Reference gene primer amplification gave estimated nucleated cell counts. Method: immunoSEQ multiplex PCR; TCRdb's copy keeps in-frame clones and lacks some. The V and J calls and clone size were taken over from that table, and D and trimming were inferred from the DNA. The sample yields under 300,000 clones, 70% to 90% seen once. With V trimmed by 5 bases and J by 3 bases, 6 bases remained unmatched. The CDR3 is 16 amino acids. CDR1 MRHNA and CDR2 SNTAGT come from the germline V gene. Input material: peripheral blood. This chain links TRBV6-4 with TRBJ2-3, with 12 bases matching TRBD2. This receptor was identified in a woman aged 30 to 39 with acute or convalescent COVID-19. CDR3: CASSILAGGETDTQYF. DNA of the CDR3: TGTGCCAGCAGTATTCTAGCGGGAGGGGAGACAGATACGCAGTATTTT.